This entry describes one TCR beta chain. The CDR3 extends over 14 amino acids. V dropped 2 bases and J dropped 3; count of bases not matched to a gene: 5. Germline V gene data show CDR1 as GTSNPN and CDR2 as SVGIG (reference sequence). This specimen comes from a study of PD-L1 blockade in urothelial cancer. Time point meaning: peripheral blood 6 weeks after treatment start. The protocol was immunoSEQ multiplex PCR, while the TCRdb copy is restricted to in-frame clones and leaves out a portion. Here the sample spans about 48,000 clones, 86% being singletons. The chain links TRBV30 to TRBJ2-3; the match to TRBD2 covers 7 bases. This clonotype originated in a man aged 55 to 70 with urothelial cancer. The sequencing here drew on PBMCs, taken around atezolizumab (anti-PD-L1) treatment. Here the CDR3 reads CAWSRTSSTDTQYF. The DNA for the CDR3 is TGTGCCTGGAGTCGGACTAGTTCTACAGATACGCAGTATTTT. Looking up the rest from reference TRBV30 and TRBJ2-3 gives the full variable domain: SQTIHQWPATLVQPVGSPLSLECTVEGTSNPNLYWYRQAAGRGLQLLFYSVGIGQISSEVPQNLSASRPQDRQFILSSKKLLLSDSGFYLCAWSRTSSTDTQYFGPGTRLTVL.